A selection of T cell receptor beta chains follows, all from one sample in a study of cytomegalovirus exposure and HLA in healthy donors. The table came from immunoSEQ multiplex PCR; TCRdb's copy has only in-frame clones and leaves some out. The table records roughly 100,000 clones, less than 85% of them present only once. The sample consisted of PBMCs. The receptors were gathered from a man aged 35-49 years in good health and CMV-seropositive. Each CDR3 is given with its conserved first and last residue. A D gene is named only where the DNA matches it firmly. Clone size is stated in some rows and not others, as once, few, many or a class when expanded.

clone_size	v_call	j_call	d_call	cdr3_nt	cdr3_aa
few	TRBV4-2	TRBJ2-1	TRBD2	TGTGCCAGCAGCCAAGATGGGACTAGCGGGGGGGCTTACTACAATGAGCAGTTCTTC	CASSQDGTSGGAYYNEQFF
NA	TRBV7-2	TRBJ1-4	NA	TGTGCCAGCAGCCCCCGTTCAGGGTCGGAAAAACTGTTTTTT	CASSPRSGSEKLFF
NA	TRBV6-1	TRBJ1-2	NA	TGTGCCAGCACCCTGGACAGAAACTATGGCTACACCTTC	CASTLDRNYGYTF
NA	TRBV5-6	TRBJ2-2	TRBD1	TGTGCCAGCAGCTCGACAGGGATGGGCGGGGAGCTGTTTTTT	CASSSTGMGGELFF
NA	TRBV7-3	TRBJ2-2	NA	TGTGCCAGCAGCTTAGTCGGGGCGAACACCGGGGAGCTGTTTTTT	CASSLVGANTGELFF
once	TRBV4-3	TRBJ2-2	TRBD2	TGCGCCAGCAGCCAGGGGGCTGGACTAGCCATCTTGGGGGAGCTGTTTTTT	CASSQGAGLAILGELFF
NA	TRBV5-4	TRBJ2-3	NA	TGTGCCAGCAGCTTGGATTACACAGATACGCAGTATTTT	CASSLDYTDTQYF
NA	TRBV7-2	TRBJ2-1	TRBD2	TGTGCCAGCAGCCCCGCGGGACTAGCGGGAGGACGGGAGCAGTTCTTC	CASSPAGLAGGREQFF
NA	TRBV7-2	TRBJ2-2	TRBD1	TGTGCCAGCAGCCCCGGACAGGGCGGCACCGGGGAGCTGTTTTTT	CASSPGQGGTGELFF
NA	TRBV29-1	TRBJ2-3	NA	TGCAGCGGCCAGGGCCACACAGATACGCAGTATTTT	CSGQGHTDTQYF
NA	TRBV14	TRBJ1-5	NA	TGTGCCAGCAGCCAAGTTCATGGGCCGTTGCATTTT	CASSQVHGPLHF
NA	TRBV4-1	TRBJ2-1	TRBD2	TGCGCCAGCAGCCCCCCGGGAGGAACTCAGTTCTTC	CASSPPGGTQFF
NA	TRBV19	TRBJ2-1	NA	TGTGCCAGTAGTGCCCAGGGAAGCTCCTACAATGAGCAGTTCTTC	CASSAQGSSYNEQFF
NA	TRBV5-4	TRBJ2-7	NA	TGTGCCAGCAGCTTTGAGGGAGGCTACGAGCAGTACTTC	CASSFEGGYEQYF
NA	TRBV7-9	TRBJ2-7	NA	TGTGCCAGCAGCCTCGGGGACATGTACGAGCAGTACTTC	CASSLGDMYEQYF
NA	TRBV11-2	TRBJ1-6	TRBD1	TGTGCCAGCAGCTTAGGAACAGGGGGCCGCTTCTTT	CASSLGTGGRFF
NA	TRBV7-9	TRBJ2-4	TRBD2	TGTGCCAGCAGCTTAGCGGTCGCGGGAGGGAAAAACATTCAGTACTTC	CASSLAVAGGKNIQYF
NA	TRBV28	TRBJ1-5	TRBD1	TGTGCCAGCAGTTTGTATCAGGGGGCTGACCAGCCCCAGCATTTT	CASSLYQGADQPQHF
few	TRBV5-1	TRBJ2-2	TRBD2	TGCGCCAGCAGCTCCACTAGCGGGAGGACCTTAGACAGGGAGCTGTTTTTT	CASSSTSGRTLDRELFF
NA	TRBV27	TRBJ2-7	NA	TGTGCCAGCAGTTTTCAAGGGAGCGAGCAGTACTTC	CASSFQGSEQYF
few	TRBV4-3	TRBJ2-5	TRBD1	TGCGCCAGCAGCCAAGTCCCGGGACAGGGACAGACCCAGTACTTC	CASSQVPGQGQTQYF
NA	TRBV7-2	TRBJ2-1	TRBD2	TGTGCCAGCAGCTTAGTAGGGACTAGCGGTTACAATGAGCAGTTCTTC	CASSLVGTSGYNEQFF
NA	TRBV18	TRBJ1-1	NA	TGTGCCAGCTCACCCTCAGGGGACACTGAAGCTTTCTTT	CASSPSGDTEAFF
NA	TRBV6-6	TRBJ1-6	TRBD1	TGTGCCAGCACGCCGACAGGGGGATCTTCACCCCTCCACTTT	CASTPTGGSSPLHF
NA	TRBV30	TRBJ2-7	NA	TGTGCCTGGAGTGTACGTCCGGCAGGGAGGACCACCGCCTACGAGCAGTACTTC	CAWSVRPAGRTTAYEQYF
few	TRBV27	TRBJ1-1	TRBD1	TGTGCCAGCAGTAAGCCCGGGACAGGGGGGGCTACTGAAGCTTTCTTT	CASSKPGTGGATEAFF
NA	TRBV5-8	TRBJ1-1	NA	TGTGCCAGCAGCTCGGACAGACTTCATGAAGCTTTCTTT	CASSSDRLHEAFF
few	TRBV28	TRBJ2-5	TRBD1	TGTGCCAGCAGCACTAGACAGGGGGCATCGCAAGAGACCCAGTACTTC	CASSTRQGASQETQYF
few	TRBV5-1	TRBJ1-1	NA	TGCGCCAGCAGCTTGTACAAGAACACTGAAGCTTTCTTT	CASSLYKNTEAFF
few	TRBV7-2	TRBJ2-3	NA	TGTGCCAGCAGCTTAGAGGTAACCGGGAGAAAGACAGATACGCAGTATTTT	CASSLEVTGRKTDTQYF
few	TRBV5-1	TRBJ2-7	TRBD2	TGCGCCAGCACCCTTGGGGGTTCTAGCGGGACGGGGGAGCAGTACTTC	CASTLGGSSGTGEQYF
NA	TRBV19	TRBJ2-6	TRBD2	TGTGCCAGTCGTCGGGGGGTCAGCTCTGGGGCCAACGGCCTGACTTTC	CASRRGVSSGANGLTF
few	TRBV20-1	TRBJ2-1	TRBD2	TGCAGTGCTAAGCAGACTAGCGGGCAGTTCTTC	CSAKQTSGQFF
NA	TRBV19	TRBJ1-2	NA	TGCGCGGCAGGGGAATACTATGGCTACACCTTC	CAAGEYYGYTF
NA	TRBV5-6	TRBJ2-7	TRBD1	TGTGCCAGCAGCCTACCGAGGGGGACAGAGGGACCCTACGAGCAGTACTTC	CASSLPRGTEGPYEQYF
NA	TRBV19	TRBJ2-5	NA	TGTGCCAGTAGTTTCAGCCCTAGTAGGGAGACCCAGTACTTC	CASSFSPSRETQYF
NA	TRBV18	TRBJ1-2	TRBD1	TGTGCCAGCTCACCAAGGACAGGGGATAGCTACACCTTC	CASSPRTGDSYTF
NA	TRBV7-2	TRBJ2-1	NA	TGTGCCAGCAGCTTAGAAGCTCCCTACAATGAGCAGTTCTTC	CASSLEAPYNEQFF
NA	TRBV4-3	TRBJ2-3	TRBD2	TGCGCCAGCAGCCAAGGGGCTAGCGGGCATACAGATACGCAGTATTTT	CASSQGASGHTDTQYF
NA	TRBV4-1	TRBJ1-1	NA	TGCGCCAGCAGCCATGAGGTGGGGGGTATGAACACTGAAGCTTTCTTT	CASSHEVGGMNTEAFF
NA	TRBV28	TRBJ1-1	TRBD1	TGTGCCAGCAGTTTCCTGACAGGGGGCGTGGACACTGAAGCTTTCTTT	CASSFLTGGVDTEAFF
NA	TRBV19	TRBJ2-1	TRBD1	TGTGCCAGTAGTCCCACAGGGGGCGCTAGGAATGAGCAGTTCTTC	CASSPTGGARNEQFF
NA	TRBV7-6	TRBJ1-1	NA	TGTGCCAGCAGCTTAGAGACCGGGACTGAAGCTTTCTTT	CASSLETGTEAFF
NA	TRBV6-5	TRBJ1-2	NA	TGTGCCAGCACCACCGGGGGATGGGGTAGCTATGGCTACACCTTC	CASTTGGWGSYGYTF
NA	TRBV5-6	TRBJ2-3	TRBD1	TGTGCCAGCAGCTTGGGAGGACAGGGGGCTTATACGCAGTATTTT	CASSLGGQGAYTQYF
NA	TRBV4-3	TRBJ2-1	NA	TGCGCCAGCAGCCAAGTTCGCGCGGGACGGTACAATGAGCAGTTCTTC	CASSQVRAGRYNEQFF
NA	TRBV9	TRBJ2-1	TRBD2	TGTGCCAGCAGCGTGGAAGCGGGGCCCCGAGATGAGCAGTTCTTC	CASSVEAGPRDEQFF
once	TRBV4-2	TRBJ2-3	TRBD2	TGTGCCAGCAGCCTTTCTAGCGGGGGGGAGGATACGCAGTATTTT	CASSLSSGGEDTQYF